This record looks at one TCR beta chain sequence and its context. This record belongs to a study of blood T cell repertoires in COVID-19. This CDR3 comprises 18 residues. From germline, CDR1 is MNHEY and CDR2 SVGEGT. V lost 5 bases to trimming and J lost 1 base; unmatched junction nucleotides: 12. Measured with immunoSEQ multiplex PCR; TCRdb has only the in-frame clones, and not every one. The sample carries 50,000 to 75,000 clones, approximately 92% recorded once. This clonotype was obtained from a man aged 50 or older with active COVID-19. The sample comprised peripheral blood. The chain carries TRBV6-2 or TRBV6-3 and TRBJ2-2; 8 nucleotides match TRBD1. In DNA, the CDR3 is TGTGCCAGCAGTCCCGGGACAGGCAAAAATATGAACACCGGGGAGCTGTTTTTT. As protein: CASSPGTGKNMNTGELFF.